One sample yielded the 32 T cell receptor beta chains listed below, sequenced in a study of regulatory T cells in long-lasting Graves disease. Sample time point: newly diagnosed GD, antithyroid drugs for less than 3 months. Extracted PBMC RNA gave rise to the TCR library. TCR beta libraries were built with iRepertoire HTBI primers and Arm-PCR of CDR3 regions. In TCRdb, the multiplex PCR reads were re-called with MiXCR into one record per CDR3 protein. The sample lists 300,000 to 400,000 distinct CDR3 sequences, 15% to 20% occurring once. This sample was shared with a second study, whose subject was T cells in Graves' hyperthyroidism and ophthalmopathy.

Sequenced material: peripheral blood mononuclear cells (PBMCs), taken at new diagnosis, from a patient treated with antithyroid drugs. The receptors were sampled from a man aged 35 to 55 with Graves disease.

This clonotype was counted at least ten times. This chain joins TRBV28 and TRBJ2-1; 8 nucleotides line up with TRBD1. With V trimmed by 6 bases and J by 3 bases, 4 bases remained unmatched. This CDR3 has 14 residues. CDR1 and CDR2 (germline): MDHEN, SYDVKM. CDR3: CASRGDRNYNEQFF. The CDR3 DNA reads TGTGCCAGCAGGGGGGACAGGAACTACAATGAGCAGTTCTTC. The entire variable domain, with the rest obtained from reference TRBV28 and TRBJ2-1, is as follows: DVKVTQSSRYLVKRTGEKVFLECVQDMDHENMFWYRQDPGLGLRLIYFSYDVKMKEKGDIPEGYSVSREKKERFSLILESASTNQTSMYLCASRGDRNYNEQFFGPGTRLTVL.

The sample holds one count of this clonotype. This clone may be a read error of a much larger clone one base away. The rearrangement uses TRBV6-5 and TRBJ2-1; no firm D call. The length of the CDR3 is 17 residues. The V and J ends lost 1 base and 4 bases respectively, with 17 bases between them. Germline assignment: CDR1 MNHEY and CDR2 SVGAGI. The CDR3 is CASSYFYSRRVYNEQFF. The CDR3 coding sequence is TGTGCCAGCAGTTACTTCTATAGTCGTAGGGTATACAATGAGCAGTTCTTC.

This clonotype was seen at least ten times. DNA for the CDR3: TGTGCCAGCAGTTACTCGACTCGGGGACCGGGACTAGCTACAGATACGCAGTATTTT. Its translation: CASSYSTRGPGLATDTQYF. The chain recombines TRBV6-5 with TRBJ2-3, with 9 bases aligning to TRBD2. Germline trimming cut 0 bases from V and 3 bases from J; bases unmatched to any gene: 13. The CDR3 sequence is 19 residues long. Looked up from germline, CDR1 is MNHEY and CDR2 is SVGAGI.

This clonotype was recorded many times. This chain joins TRBV7-8 and TRBJ1-5, with a possible D match to TRBD1 (5 bases). Germline CDR1 is SGHVS and CDR2 is FQNEAQ. The V end was cut by 4 bases, the J end by 0 bases, with 10 bases between. This CDR3 contains 15 residues. CDR3 DNA sequence: TGTGCCAGCAGCTCGGCAGGGATTAGCAATCAGCCCCAGCATTTT. Protein: CASSSAGISNQPQHF.

The gene calls are TRBV14 and TRBJ1-4, with TRBD1 matching over 10 bases. The CDR3 extends over 16 amino acids. Germline V gene lookup returns CDR1 SGHDN and CDR2 FVKESK. Trimming cost V 5 bases and J 0 bases; bases outside gene matches: 3. DNA of the CDR3: TGTGCCAGCAGCTTCGGACAGGGGGCAACTAATGAAAAACTGTTTTTT. Protein: CASSFGQGATNEKLFF.

This clonotype occurred many times. This rearrangement joins TRBV7-9 to TRBJ2-7; TRBD1 matches 9 bases. The CDR3 is 15 residues long. Germline CDR1 is SEHNR and CDR2 is FQNEAQ (reference sequence). V lost 6 bases to trimming and J lost 6 bases; unmatched junction nucleotides: 12. CDR3 coding DNA: TGTGCCAGCAGACACCCGAGGGACAGGGTTGGCGAGCAGTACTTC. Its translation: CASRHPRDRVGEQYF. Combining the CDR3 with reference TRBV7-9 and TRBJ2-7 gives the whole variable domain DTGVSQNPRHKITKRGQNVTFRCDPISEHNRLYWYRQTLGQGPEFLTYFQNEAQLEKSRLLSDRFSAERPKGSFSTLEIQRTEQGDSAMYLCASRHPRDRVGEQYFGPGTRLTVT.

This clonotype was seen more than once but under ten times. The CDR3 here is CASSPLRAGGNQETQYF. CDR3 coding DNA: TGTGCCAGCAGCCCTCTCCGGGCGGGGGGGAACCAAGAGACCCAGTACTTC. The V and J genes are TRBV5-4 and TRBJ2-5; TRBD2 agrees at 9 bases. Per the germline V gene, CDR1 is SGHNT and CDR2 is YYREEE (reference sequence). The CDR3 sequence is 17 residues long. V lost 4 bases, J lost 0 bases, and 10 bases stayed unmatched.

In its sample, this clonotype was seen many times. This chain connects TRBV9 to TRBJ2-5; D is uncertain. V lost 3 bases to trimming and J lost 5 bases, with 14 bases between them. This CDR3 has 14 amino acids. Per the germline V gene, CDR1 is SGDLS and CDR2 is YYNGEE. CDR3 in DNA: TGTGCCAGCAGCGCTCACGTGCAAAGGGAGACCCAGTACTTC. Amino acids: CASSAHVQRETQYF.

The V and J genes are TRBV5-4 and TRBJ2-5; D is possibly TRBD2 (6 bases). The ends were cut back, 1 base at V and 6 bases at J, with 13 bases in the middle. CDR1 and CDR2 from the germline V gene are SGHNT and YYREEE (reference sequence). The CDR3 runs 14 residues. CDR3 in amino acids: CASSLRGAPKTQYF. The CDR3 DNA reads as TGTGCCAGCAGCTTGCGCGGGGCCCCAAAGACCCAGTACTTC.

This CDR3 reads CASSLGPSNTEAFF. The CDR3 nucleotides read TGTGCCAGCAGCTTGGGGCCGTCGAACACTGAAGCTTTCTTT. V usage is TRBV7-2 and J usage is TRBJ1-1; D possibly corresponds to TRBD1 (5 bases). The germline V and J ends were trimmed by 3 bases and 1 base, with 9 bases remaining between them. Germline assignment: CDR1 SGHTA and CDR2 FQGNSA. This CDR3 has 14 residues.

The rearrangement uses TRBV5-1 and TRBJ2-1, with TRBD2 matching over 8 bases. Germline values: CDR1 SGHRS, CDR2 YFSETQ. This CDR3 region has 15 residues. Trimming took 0 bases from V and 8 from J; bases not matched to a gene: 7. The CDR3 DNA reads TGCGCCAGCAGCTTGGAGGGGCCCGGGGGGGATGAGCAGTTCTTC. Encoded protein: CASSLEGPGGDEQFF.

Ten or more counts support this clonotype. The chain is built from TRBV11-2 and TRBJ1-2; D gene uncertain. V gave up 0 bases and J gave up 7 bases, with 9 bases separating them. Germline V CDR1 and CDR2: SGHAT, FQNNGV. The CDR3 runs 13 residues. DNA for the CDR3: TGTGCCAGCAGCTTAGATAGGCACTCTGGCTACACCTTC. It specifies CASSLDRHSGYTF.

This clonotype came up many times. The chain has TRBV12-3 or TRBV12-4 and TRBJ2-7, with unresolved D. This CDR3 has 13 residues. Trimming took off 4 bases at V and 5 bases at J, with 12 bases between the two ends. CDR3 nucleotides: TGTGCCAGCAGTTCTTTGATATGGAACGAGCAGTACTTC. Encoded protein: CASSSLIWNEQYF.

The chain combines TRBV14 with TRBJ2-2, with D perhaps assigned TRBD1 or TRBD2 (6 bases each). CDR3 length: 17 amino acids. V was pared by 4 bases and J by 4 bases, with 19 bases between. Germline V lookup: CDR1 SGHDN, CDR2 FVKESK. CDR3 in amino acids: CASSRGRTGAVTGELFF. The CDR3 DNA reads TGTGCCAGCAGCCGAGGACGGACGGGGGCGGTCACCGGGGAGCTGTTTTTT.

This clonotype has a count of ten or more. The chain employs TRBV28 and TRBJ1-6, with D maybe TRBD1 (6 bases). With 4 bases removed from V and 0 bases from J, the gap between germline ends came to 16 bases. CDR1 MDHEN and CDR2 SYDVKM come from the germline V gene. The length of the CDR3 is 18 residues. The CDR3 is CASSSPGQSTSYNSPLHF. CDR3 nucleotides: TGTGCCAGCAGTTCCCCCGGACAGAGCACCTCCTATAATTCACCCCTCCACTTT.

The chain employs TRBV15 and TRBJ2-3; D unresolved. Trimming pared 5 bases from V and 5 bases from J, leaving 11 bases between. This CDR3 spans 13 amino acids. CDR1 and CDR2 (germline): LNHNV, YYDKDF (reference sequence). CDR3 residues: CATSARPEDTQYF. CDR3 nucleotide sequence: TGTGCCACCAGCGCCCGACCGGAAGATACGCAGTATTTT.

This clonotype turned up a few times. The rearrangement joins TRBV19 to TRBJ2-4; 9 bases map to TRBD1. The CDR3 extends over 14 amino acids. Germline-derived CDR1 and CDR2 are LNHDA and SQIVND (reference sequence). Unmatched junction bases numbered 3, after V lost 6 bases and J lost 3 bases. CDR3 DNA sequence: TGTGCCAGTAGAAGACAGGGGGGCAAAAACATTCAGTACTTC. Amino acids: CASRRQGGKNIQYF.

This clonotype was counted many times. The CDR3 loop is CASRPLSGDNTGELFF. The CDR3 region has the DNA TGTGCCAGCAGGCCACTTAGCGGGGACAACACCGGGGAGCTGTTTTTT. The V gene is TRBV6-2 or TRBV6-3, the J gene TRBJ2-2, with 8 bases fitting TRBD2. Germline V gives CDR1 MNHEY, CDR2 SVGEGT. With 6 bases clipped from V and 2 bases from J, the junction kept 8 bases outside the gene matches. The CDR3 extends over 16 amino acids.

There are a few counts of this clonotype. V is TRBV27 and J is TRBJ2-1; 8 nucleotides match TRBD2. Germline trimming cut 5 bases from V and 9 bases from J; bases unmatched to any gene: 12. This CDR3 has 15 amino acids. From germline, CDR1 is MNHEY and CDR2 SMNVEV (reference sequence). DNA of the CDR3: TGTGCCAGCAGTCCCTCCGGGGGGGCCAGTAGTGAGCAGTTCTTC. This codes for CASSPSGGASSEQFF.

The rearrangement links TRBV15 to TRBJ2-7, with D perhaps TRBD2 (7 bases). CDR1 LNHNV and CDR2 YYDKDF come from the germline V gene (reference sequence). Trimming cost V 0 bases and J 0 bases, with 9 bases left between them. The CDR3 has 15 residues. The CDR3: CATSRDRGASYEQYF. CDR3 DNA: TGTGCCACCAGCAGAGATCGGGGGGCCTCCTACGAGCAGTACTTC. Full variable domain (missing parts from reference TRBV15 and TRBJ2-7): DAMVIQNPRYQVTQFGKPVTLSCSQTLNHNVMYWYQQKSSQAPKLLFHYYDKDFNNEADTPDNFQSRRPNTSFCFLDIRSPGLGDTAMYLCATSRDRGASYEQYFGPGTRLTVT.

The table lists this clonotype with many counts. The V gene is TRBV7-9, the J gene TRBJ2-5; D is unclear. The V gene lost 8 bases and the J gene lost 4 bases, with 11 bases spanning the gap. Germline V gives CDR1 SEHNR, CDR2 FQNEAQ (reference sequence). The CDR3 consists of 12 residues. CDR3 DNA sequence: TGTGCCAGCCGGCGCCAGACAGAGACCCAGTACTTC. Translating gives CASRRQTETQYF.

This chain joins TRBV28 and TRBJ1-2; maybe TRBD1 (6 bases). The germline V gene has CDR1 MDHEN and CDR2 SYDVKM. Trimming took 5 bases from V and 4 from J, leaving 14 bases between them. The CDR3 extends over 14 amino acids. The CDR3 here is CASSEDPGAYGYTF. Written as DNA, the CDR3 is TGTGCCAGCAGTGAGGATCCGGGGGCCTATGGCTACACCTTC.

This clonotype was found many times. The V and J genes are TRBV5-6 and TRBJ1-2; D gene ambiguous. The germline V and J ends were trimmed by 0 bases and 8 bases, with 11 bases remaining between them. The CDR3 is 13 amino acids. Germline V gene sequence: CDR1 SGHDT, CDR2 YYEEEE. In DNA form, the CDR3 reads TGTGCCAGCAGCTTGGACCGATCTAGGGGCTACACCTTC. Protein sequence: CASSLDRSRGYTF.

A word on this clonotype: The junction and the germline gene differ at one end; a read error may be behind it. The chain is built from TRBV12-3 or TRBV12-4 and TRBJ2-7; tentatively, D is TRBD2 (6 bases). The CDR3 has 15 residues. CDR3 protein: CASSLVAGRQGEQYF. CDR3 DNA sequence: TGTGCCAGCAGCTTAGTTGCGGGACGGCAAGGAGAGCAGTACTTC.

This clonotype has a count of ten or more. The chain is built from TRBV29-1 and TRBJ2-1; 12 nucleotides agree with TRBD1. This CDR3 has 15 amino acids. V lost 6 bases, J lost 7 bases, and 10 bases stayed unmatched. Germline CDR1 reads SQVTM; CDR2 reads ANQGSEA. CDR3 nucleotide sequence: TGCAGCGTCCACATGGGACAGGGGGCAGGGAATGAGCAGTTCTTC. Protein sequence: CSVHMGQGAGNEQFF.

This clonotype was detected ten times or more. The chain has TRBV28 and TRBJ1-2, with D possibly being TRBD1 (5 bases). The CDR3 is 16 residues long. In germline, CDR1 is MDHEN, CDR2 SYDVKM. V lost 4 bases to trimming and J lost 3 bases, with 18 bases between them. CDR3 bases: TGTGCCAGCAGTTGGGAGGAAGGGACCCACTACTATGGCTACACCTTC. Its translation: CASSWEEGTHYYGYTF.

The table lists this clonotype with a few counts. The chain carries TRBV6-5 and TRBJ1-2; 11 bases are a match to TRBD1. From germline, CDR1 is MNHEY and CDR2 SVGAGI. The CDR3 totals 15 residues. With V trimmed by 4 bases and J by 3 bases, 4 bases remained unmatched. DNA for the CDR3: TGTGCCAGCAGTTTACGGACAGGGGGCCACTATGGCTACACCTTC. Encoded protein: CASSLRTGGHYGYTF.

The chain carries TRBV24-1 and TRBJ2-1; the D gene is possibly TRBD2 (5 bases). Germline V gives CDR1 KGHDR, CDR2 SFDVKD. Trimming pared 7 bases from V and 7 bases from J, leaving 10 bases between. This CDR3 comprises 12 residues. CDR3 sequence: CATRDWRNEQFF. The CDR3 region has the DNA TGTGCCACCAGGGACTGGAGGAATGAGCAGTTCTTC.

This clonotype was counted a few times. This is likely an artifact of a read error, given a far larger clone one base away. This chain uses TRBV20-1 with TRBJ2-4; 9 bases are shared with TRBD2. The CDR3 is 16 amino acids. Unmatched junction bases numbered 16, after V lost 0 bases and J lost 13 bases. Germline-derived CDR1 and CDR2 are DFQATT and SNEGSKA (reference sequence). The CDR3 here is CSARDPGLAFYNEQYF. The CDR3 DNA sequence: TGCAGTGCTAGAGATCCGGGACTAGCTTTCTACAATGAGCAGTACTTC.

This clonotype was detected many times. The rearrangement joins TRBV12-3 or TRBV12-4 to TRBJ1-1, with 8 positions matching TRBD1. The CDR3 loop spans 16 amino acids. The V and J ends lost 0 bases and 10 bases, in that order; junction bases with no gene match: 13. The CDR3 bases are TGTGCCAGCAGTTTAGCTATTTTCGGCAGGGGGCTGGGAGCTTTCTTT. Translated: CASSLAIFGRGLGAFF.

This clonotype occurred many times. This chain links TRBV6-2 or TRBV6-3 with TRBJ2-3; 10 nucleotides line up with TRBD1. CDR1 is MNHEY and CDR2 is SVGEGT in the germline V gene. This CDR3 is built from 17 residues. V dropped 2 bases and J dropped 2; count of bases not matched to a gene: 7. The CDR3 bases are TGTGCCAGCAGTTACATTGCCGGGACAGGGGACACAGATACGCAGTATTTT. Translating gives CASSYIAGTGDTDTQYF.

The chain joins TRBV20-1 to TRBJ1-2; D perhaps matches TRBD1 (6 bases). The V and J ends lost 4 bases and 3 bases respectively, with 12 bases between them. The germline V gene has CDR1 DFQATT and CDR2 SNEGSKA (reference sequence). CDR3 length equals 13 residues. The CDR3 region is CSATAGVDYGYTF. CDR3 in DNA: TGCAGTGCTACCGCAGGGGTCGACTATGGCTACACCTTC.